This T cell receptor (beta chain) was identified during a study of cytomegalovirus exposure and HLA in healthy donors. V lost 6 bases to trimming and J lost 4 bases, with 16 bases between them. The CDR3 is made up of 15 amino acids. Germline CDR1 and CDR2: MNHEY and SVGAGI. With 60 Vbeta and 13 Jbeta primers, the PCR was carried out. Generated by immunoSEQ multiplex PCR, the TCRdb table keeps only in-frame clones and is missing some. The sample records 90,000 to 120,000 clones, around 69% being singletons. The V call is TRBV6-5, the J call TRBJ1-5; a weak D match, TRBD1 (5 bases). Sequences were obtained from PBMCs. This TCR came from a man younger than 30 in good health and CMV-seronegative. The CDR3 nucleotides read TGTGCCAGCAGGACTAGTGGGGGTGCAAATCAGCCCCAGCATTTT. Protein: CASRTSGGANQPQHF.